The 25 T cell receptor beta chains listed next were all sequenced from one sample in a study of blood T cell repertoires in COVID-19 (dated by TCRdb to 2020 to 2021). The library was obtained by the immunoSEQ multiplex PCR assay. Here the immuneACCESS table is served through TCRdb, limited to in-frame sequences with V and J called. Missing clones are a known gap in these copies; in checked studies unresolved V genes cover under half, and the rest lacks a known reason. In this sample the table shows some 240,000 clones, 80% to 90% of which occur a single time. Less than 5% of the sample rests with the top ten. Material: peripheral blood. These TCRs come from a woman in her forties who had recovered from COVID-19.

As for this clone: Other DNA variants within this sample encode the same CDR3. The chain carries TRBV18 and TRBJ1-1; 7 bases map to TRBD1. Germline V gene sequence: CDR1 KGHSH, CDR2 LQKENI. J lost 1 base, V lost 3 bases, and 2 bases had no gene match. The CDR3 contains 14 residues. The chain's CDR3 is CASSPTGANTEAFF. The CDR3 DNA reads TGTGCCAGCTCACCTACAGGGGCGAACACTGAAGCTTTCTTT.

The chain uses TRBV4-1 and TRBJ2-5; TRBD2 matches at 16 bases. Germline CDR1 and CDR2: MGHRA and YSYEKL. The CDR3 runs 19 residues. With 4 bases clipped from V and 5 bases from J, the junction kept 13 bases outside the gene matches. The CDR3 region has the DNA TGCGCCAGCAGCCTCCCCCCCGGGACTAGCGGGAGGGCACGGGAGACCCAGTACTTC. The encoded protein is CASSLPPGTSGRARETQYF.

CDR3 DNA sequence: TGTGCCAGCAGCTTTAGCGGGAGGGAGGACTACGAGCAGTACGTC. Its translation is CASSFSGREDYEQYV. The V gene is TRBV5-4, the J gene TRBJ2-7; 11 bases align to TRBD2. The CDR3 consists of 15 residues. The V gene's germline CDR1 is SGHNT and CDR2 YYREEE (reference sequence). V shed 2 bases and J 3 bases; nucleotides not matched to a gene: 4.

This clone appeared a few times. The chain couples TRBV28 to TRBJ2-3; 11 positions match TRBD2. Germline values: CDR1 MDHEN, CDR2 SYDVKM. This CDR3 spans 13 amino acids. V was clipped by 9 bases and J by 9 bases; unmatched bases: 8. The CDR3 is CASLLAGAHTQYF. As DNA, the CDR3 is TGTGCCAGTCTACTAGCGGGGGCCCACACGCAGTATTTT. Full variable domain (missing parts from reference TRBV28 and TRBJ2-3): DVKVTQSSRYLVKRTGEKVFLECVQDMDHENMFWYRQDPGLGLRLIYFSYDVKMKEKGDIPEGYSVSREKKERFSLILESASTNQTSMYLCASLLAGAHTQYFGPGTRLTVL.

The V call is TRBV10-2, the J call TRBJ2-3; a possible D gene is TRBD2 (6 bases). CDR3 length: 10 amino acids. Germline V gene sequence: CDR1 WSHSY, CDR2 SAAADI. V lost 8 bases to trimming and J lost 6 bases, with 6 bases between them. The CDR3, as DNA: TGCGCCAGCGGGGGGGATACGCAGTATTTT. Translating it yields CASGGDTQYF.

The chain employs TRBV9 and TRBJ2-3, with D uncertain. Trimming left V 0 bases short and J 1 base short, with 9 bases between. Germline V gives CDR1 SGDLS, CDR2 YYNGEE. The CDR3 runs to 15 residues. This chain's CDR3 is CASSVGLVGTDTQYF. The CDR3 DNA is TGTGCCAGCAGCGTAGGCCTAGTCGGCACAGATACGCAGTATTTT.

This clone was counted once. V is TRBV29-1 and J is TRBJ2-5, with TRBD2 identical over 7 bases. The CDR3 is made up of 14 amino acids. The germline CDR1 and CDR2 sequences are SQVTM and ANQGSEA. V shed 6 bases, J shed 3 bases, and the junction held 10 bases outside the gene matches. CDR3 sequence (DNA): TGCAGCGTACCCCCCGCGGGAGCGAAAGAGACCCAGTACTTC. It codes for CSVPPAGAKETQYF.

In its sample, this clone was seen once. The rearrangement links TRBV7-2 to TRBJ2-7; the match to TRBD2 covers 8 bases. The CDR3 runs to 16 residues. Trimming removed 1 base from V and 0 bases from J; junction bases left unmatched: 5. Per germline, CDR1 SGHTA and CDR2 FQGNSA. CDR3: CASSLDGGGLSYEQYF. The CDR3 coding sequence is TGTGCCAGCAGCTTAGATGGCGGGGGGCTCTCCTACGAGCAGTACTTC.

This clone was recorded only once. The rearrangement joins TRBV2 to TRBJ1-2; D might be TRBD1 (6 bases). The CDR3 extends over 13 amino acids. Between the trimmed V and J ends, which lost 9 bases and 6 bases, there was a span of 17 bases. Germline CDR1 is SNHLY and CDR2 is FYNNEI. This chain's CDR3 is CARGDHNRDGYTF. CDR3 coding DNA: TGTGCCAGGGGGGACCATAACAGGGATGGCTACACCTTC.

This chain uses TRBV5-4 with TRBJ2-1; the D gene is possibly TRBD2 (5 bases). Germline lookup yields CDR1 SGHNT and CDR2 YYREEE (reference sequence). The CDR3 runs to 11 residues. The V end was cut by 3 bases, the J end by 8 bases, with 6 bases between. CDR3 in DNA: TGTGCCAGCAGCTATAGCGATGAGCAGTTCTTC. As protein: CASSYSDEQFF.

The rearrangement uses TRBV7-2 and TRBJ2-2; D remains ambiguous. In germline, CDR1 is SGHTA, CDR2 FQGNSA. The CDR3 is 15 residues long. Trimming left V 1 base short and J 1 base short, with 7 bases between. The CDR3 loop is CASSLGLGNTGELFF. The DNA of the CDR3 is TGTGCCAGCAGCTTAGGGCTAGGGAACACCGGGGAGCTGTTTTTT.

The chain employs TRBV5-6 and TRBJ1-2; 7 positions agree with TRBD1. CDR3 size: 15 residues. Germline-derived CDR1 and CDR2 are SGHDT and YYEEEE. Trimming at V came to 4 bases and at J to 5 bases, leaving 11 bases not matched to a gene. The DNA of the CDR3 is TGTGCCAGCAGCCGGGCCCCCAGGGGGGATTATGGCTACACCTTC. The encoded protein is CASSRAPRGDYGYTF.

The J gene is TRBJ2-1, the V gene TRBV4-1; a possible D gene is TRBD1 (6 bases). Per the germline V gene, CDR1 is MGHRA and CDR2 is YSYEKL. With 0 bases removed from V and 4 bases from J, the gap between germline ends came to 13 bases. This CDR3 has 16 residues. CDR3 sequence: CASSQDGAGVYNEQFF. The CDR3, as DNA: TGCGCCAGCAGCCAAGATGGGGCAGGGGTGTACAATGAGCAGTTCTTC.

The J gene is TRBJ2-1, the V gene TRBV5-1; TRBD1 matches at 10 bases. Germline trimming cut 4 bases from V and 4 bases from J; bases unmatched to any gene: 5. CDR1 and CDR2 from the germline V gene are SGHRS and YFSETQ. The CDR3 length is 15 residues. The CDR3 protein is CASSERDRGYNEQFF. CDR3 nucleotide sequence: TGCGCCAGCAGCGAAAGGGACAGGGGTTACAATGAGCAGTTCTTC. The variable domain in full, completed from reference TRBV5-1 and TRBJ2-1, reads KAGVTQTPRYLIKTRGQQVTLSCSPISGHRSVSWYQQTPGQGLQFLFEYFSETQRNKGNFPGRFSGRQFSNSRSEMNVSTLELGDSALYLCASSERDRGYNEQFFGPGTRLTVL.

This clone has only a few counts. This rearrangement joins TRBV13 to TRBJ1-6, with a tentative D call TRBD1 (6 bases). The V gene lost 5 bases and the J gene lost 7 bases, with 15 bases spanning the gap. Germline loops: CDR1 PRHDT, CDR2 FYEKMQ (reference sequence). The CDR3 contains 15 residues. The CDR3: CASSTRTVLNSPLHF. Here the CDR3 DNA reads TGTGCCAGCAGCACTAGGACAGTATTAAATTCACCCCTCCACTTT. The whole variable domain, remainder taken from reference TRBV13 and TRBJ1-6, is AAGVIQSPRHLIKEKRETATLKCYPIPRHDTVYWYQQGPGQDPQFLISFYEKMQSDKGSIPDRFSAQQFSDYHSELNMSSLELGDSALYFCASSTRTVLNSPLHFGNGTRLTVT.

The chain combines TRBV15 with TRBJ1-1; D is possibly TRBD1 (5 bases). The CDR3 consists of 16 residues. CDR1 and CDR2 from the germline V gene are LNHNV and YYDKDF (reference sequence). The V gene lost 0 bases and the J gene lost 4 bases, with 15 bases spanning the gap. CDR3: CATSRDRRGKGTEAFF. In nucleotides, the CDR3 is TGTGCCACCAGCAGAGATCGAAGGGGAAAGGGCACTGAAGCTTTCTTT.

This rearrangement joins TRBV6-2 or TRBV6-3 to TRBJ2-3; maybe TRBD2 (5 bases). The CDR3 is 13 amino acids. The germline V gene encodes CDR1 MNHEY and CDR2 SVGEGT. V gave up 6 bases and J gave up 2 bases, with 9 bases separating them. CDR3 nucleotides: TGTGCCAGCAGCCGCGGGCCCACAGATACGCAGTATTTT. It is translated as CASSRGPTDTQYF.

The chain carries TRBV3-1 (or the pseudogene TRBV3-2) and TRBJ1-2, with 8 bases lining up with TRBD1. The junction had 9 bases not matched to a gene; V was cut back by 4 bases and J by 5 bases. The CDR3 is made up of 15 amino acids. Germline V gene data show CDR1 as LGHDT and CDR2 as YNNKEL (reference sequence). The CDR3 sequence is CASSPGAGGAYGYTF. CDR3 nucleotide sequence: TGTGCCAGCAGCCCGGGGGCAGGGGGCGCGTATGGCTACACCTTC.

The chain is built from TRBV5-6 and TRBJ2-4, with 7 nucleotides matching TRBD2. This CDR3 is 17 amino acids long. Germline lookup yields CDR1 SGHDT and CDR2 YYEEEE. The V and J ends lost 7 bases and 1 base, in that order; junction bases with no gene match: 14. Here the CDR3 DNA reads TGTGCCAGCTATAGGGCGGGAGCGATGGCGGCCAAAAACATTCAGTACTTC. Amino acids: CASYRAGAMAAKNIQYF.

The CDR3 loop reads CATSDRQGSYGYTF. The CDR3 bases are TGTGCCACCAGTGATCGACAGGGGAGCTATGGCTACACCTTC. The rearrangement uses TRBV24-1 and TRBJ1-2, with 8 bases that match TRBD1. The junction had 3 bases not matched to a gene; V was cut back by 3 bases and J by 4 bases. Germline-derived CDR1 and CDR2 are KGHDR and SFDVKD. This CDR3 has 14 residues.

The chain recombines TRBV5-1 with TRBJ2-1, with 11 nucleotides matching TRBD2. The CDR3 loop spans 13 amino acids. Germline V gene sequence: CDR1 SGHRS, CDR2 YFSETQ. J gave up 15 bases and V 1 base, and 6 bases lay outside the gene matches. In nucleotides, the CDR3 is TGCGCCAGCAGCTTGCTGCTAGCGGGAGGTGGGTTCTTC. This sequence encodes CASSLLLAGGGFF.

V usage is TRBV7-9 and J usage is TRBJ1-2; D may be TRBD1 (5 bases). The germline gives CDR1 SEHNR, CDR2 FQNEAQ (reference sequence). The CDR3 length is 15 residues. Between the trimmed V and J ends, which lost 5 bases and 4 bases, there was a span of 17 bases. The CDR3: CASSHPGGIGYGYTF. The CDR3 nucleotides are TGTGCCAGCAGCCACCCCGGGGGGATTGGCTATGGCTACACCTTC.

V usage is TRBV6-2 or TRBV6-3 and J usage is TRBJ1-4, with D perhaps matching TRBD1 (5 bases). CDR1 and CDR2 from the germline V gene are MNHEY and SVGEGT. V lost 6 bases to trimming and J lost 0 bases, with 17 bases between them. The CDR3 sequence is 17 residues long. CDR3 DNA: TGTGCCAGCAGCAACGGCGGGACGGGGGCAACTAATGAAAAACTGTTTTTT. This sequence encodes CASSNGGTGATNEKLFF.

CDR3 DNA sequence: TGTGCCAGTAGTATTCTGCAGGGTCCCTCCACCGGGGAGCTGTTTTTT. Amino acid sequence: CASSILQGPSTGELFF. The rearrangement joins TRBV19 to TRBJ2-2, with D perhaps matching TRBD1 (5 bases). In germline, CDR1 is LNHDA, CDR2 SQIVND (reference sequence). The CDR3 is made up of 16 amino acids. Between the trimmed V and J ends, which lost 3 bases and 4 bases, there was a span of 15 bases.

In regard to this clone: This sample includes further DNA sequences coding for the same CDR3. V usage is TRBV20-1 and J usage is TRBJ2-5; D is perhaps TRBD2 (6 bases). V dropped 5 bases and J dropped 5 bases, with 9 bases sitting between them. Germline lookup yields CDR1 DFQATT and CDR2 SNEGSKA (reference sequence). The CDR3 is made up of 11 amino acids. The CDR3 sequence is CSARGGETQYF. The CDR3 nucleotides read TGCAGTGCTCGGGGAGGTGAGACCCAGTACTTC.